This is a list of T cell receptor beta chains from one sample in a study of beta chain features in type 1 diabetes. The method was immunoSEQ multiplex PCR; TCRdb's version includes in-frame clones alone and lacks a portion of them. The sample lists 300,000 to 350,000 clones, approximately 14% seen once, with roughly 6.7% in the top ten. Sample: central memory CD4+ T cells from blood. These receptors all stem from a man between 25 and 39 years old in good health. Both conserved end residues are part of each CDR3. A D gene is named only where the DNA matches it firmly. Clone size is stated in some rows and not others, as once, few, many or a class when expanded.

d_call	v_call	clone_size	j_call	cdr3_aa	cdr3_nt
TRBD1	TRBV28	-	TRBJ2-1	CASRLEGQGLHEQFF	TGTGCCAGCAGGTTGGAGGGACAGGGTTTACATGAGCAGTTCTTC
-	TRBV5-4	few	TRBJ2-5	CASSSQVTETQYF	TGTGCCAGCAGCTCACAGGTTACGGAGACCCAGTACTTC
TRBD1	TRBV20-1	-	TRBJ1-1	CSATPGQGAFF	TGCAGTGCTACACCCGGACAGGGGGCTTTCTTT
TRBD2	TRBV2	many	TRBJ2-3	CASSGGLAGADTQYF	TGTGCCAGCAGTGGGGGACTAGCGGGAGCAGATACGCAGTATTTT
TRBD2	TRBV11-3	few	TRBJ2-1	CASSLRSGVYNEQFF	TGTGCCAGCAGCTTAAGGAGCGGGGTTTACAATGAGCAGTTCTTC
-	TRBV5-4	few	TRBJ2-6	CASSLWAGGISGANVLTF	TGTGCCAGCAGTCTCTGGGCAGGGGGGATATCTGGGGCCAACGTCCTGACTTTC
-	TRBV21-1	-	TRBJ2-3	CASSKASGDTQYF	TGTGCCAGCAGCAAGGCCTCGGGGGATACGCAGTATTTT
TRBD2	TRBV30	-	TRBJ2-1	CAWSRRTSGSVGFNEQFF	TGTGCCTGGAGTAGAAGGACTAGCGGGAGTGTAGGATTCAATGAGCAGTTCTTC
-	TRBV5-1	-	TRBJ2-2	CASSLELASNTGELFF	TGCGCCAGCAGCTTGGAACTTGCCTCGAACACCGGGGAGCTGTTTTTT
-	TRBV6-6	few	TRBJ1-5	CASTTTGSQPQHF	TGTGCCAGCACCACAACGGGATCTCAGCCCCAGCATTTT
-	TRBV7-2	-	TRBJ2-3	CASSTNTDTQYF	TGTGCCAGCAGCACTAACACAGATACGCAGTATTTT
-	TRBV6-5	-	TRBJ2-5	CASSITPQQETQYF	TGTGCCAGCAGCATAACCCCGCAACAAGAGACCCAGTACTTC
-	TRBV5-4	-	TRBJ1-1	CASSLRHTEAFF	TGTGCCAGCAGCTTGCGACACACTGAAGCTTTCTTT
TRBD2	TRBV2	-	TRBJ2-3	CASSPLSLAGGNTQYF	TGTGCCAGCAGCCCTCTCTCCCTAGCGGGGGGAAATACGCAGTATTTT
TRBD1	TRBV7-2	-	TRBJ2-7	CASRKTTGSSYEQYF	TGTGCCAGCAGAAAGACGACAGGGAGCTCCTACGAGCAGTACTTC
-	TRBV2	-	TRBJ1-2	CASSDEGYGYTF	TGTGCCAGCAGTGATGAGGGCTATGGCTACACCTTC
TRBD2	TRBV7-7	-	TRBJ2-5	CASSLLAGGQETQYF	TGTGCCAGCAGTTTACTAGCGGGGGGGCAAGAGACCCAGTACTTC
-	TRBV20-1	few	TRBJ2-3	CSAYRADTQYF	TGCAGTGCGTACAGGGCCGATACGCAGTATTTT
-	TRBV5-6	-	TRBJ2-3	CASERTGGSTDTQYF	TGTGCCAGCGAGAGGACGGGGGGCTCCACAGATACGCAGTATTTT
-	TRBV4-1	few	TRBJ2-4	CASSQAPGRNIQYF	TGCGCCAGCAGCCAAGCCCCTGGCAGGAACATTCAGTACTTC
-	TRBV11-3	-	TRBJ2-5	CASSALPQGLGETQYF	TGTGCCAGCAGCGCCTTACCCCAGGGATTGGGAGAGACCCAGTACTTC
TRBD2	TRBV7-3	few	TRBJ2-3	CASSSNGGADTQYF	TGTGCCAGCAGCTCCAATGGGGGGGCAGATACGCAGTATTTT
-	TRBV7-2	few	TRBJ2-1	CASSLTQGANEQFF	TGTGCCAGCAGCTTAACTCAAGGGGCAAATGAGCAGTTCTTC
-	TRBV7-2	-	TRBJ2-4	CASSPGYPGLAKNIQYF	TGTGCCAGCAGCCCCGGATACCCGGGCCTAGCCAAAAACATTCAGTACTTC
TRBD2	TRBV15	few	TRBJ2-1	CATRNLAGGSYYNEQFF	TGTGCCACCAGAAACCTAGCGGGGGGGTCGTACTACAATGAGCAGTTCTTC
-	TRBV27	-	TRBJ1-4	CASSRGDEKLFF	TGTGCCAGCAGTAGGGGGGATGAAAAACTGTTTTTT
-	TRBV11-3	once	TRBJ1-2	CASSLEWGYGYTF	TGTGCCAGCAGCTTAGAGTGGGGCTATGGCTACACCTTC
-	TRBV20-1	few	TRBJ2-5	CSVRSRETQYF	TGCAGTGTAAGATCCCGGGAGACCCAGTACTTC
-	TRBV18	-	TRBJ1-2	CASSPGNGYTF	TGTGCCAGCTCACCTGGGAATGGCTACACCTTC
-	TRBV6-1	few	TRBJ1-5	CASSDGPSYQPQHF	TGTGCCAGCAGTGATGGACCCTCCTATCAGCCCCAGCATTTT
-	TRBV19	-	TRBJ2-2	CASRVTSNTGELFF	TGTGCCAGTAGGGTCACTAGCAACACCGGGGAGCTGTTTTTT
TRBD1	TRBV5-4	-	TRBJ2-7	CASSLVDRGYEQYF	TGTGCCAGCAGCTTGGTCGACAGGGGGTACGAGCAGTACTTC
-	TRBV29-1	many	TRBJ2-1	CSVGGRNEQFF	TGCAGCGTGGGGGGAAGGAATGAGCAGTTCTTC
-	TRBV7-2	-	TRBJ1-2	CASSLGRAGSYGYTF	TGTGCCAGCAGCTTAGGTCGGGCAGGGAGCTATGGCTACACCTTC
-	TRBV7-2	-	TRBJ2-5	CASSLSGGRETQYF	TGTGCCAGCAGCTTAAGTGGGGGGCGTGAGACCCAGTACTTC
-	TRBV9	-	TRBJ2-1	CAGSSVDTYNEQFF	TGTGCCGGTTCCTCTGTGGACACGTACAATGAGCAGTTCTTC
-	TRBV2	-	TRBJ2-5	CATNPVGSLTQYF	TGTGCCACCAACCCCGTGGGATCCTTGACCCAGTACTTC
TRBD1	TRBV5-1	few	TRBJ1-5	CASSRGTGGNQPQHF	TGCGCCAGCAGCAGAGGGACAGGGGGTAATCAGCCCCAGCATTTT
-	TRBV6-6	-	TRBJ1-6	CASSYRANNSPLHF	TGTGCCAGCAGCTACAGGGCGAATAATTCACCCCTCCACTTT
-	TRBV2	few	TRBJ2-3	CASSVTRSTDTQYF	TGTGCCAGCAGTGTGACCCGTAGCACAGATACGCAGTATTTT
-	TRBV6-5	few	TRBJ1-5	CASRAGLAGNEPQHF	TGTGCCAGCAGAGCAGGGTTGGCTGGTAATGAGCCCCAGCATTTT
-	TRBV11-2	-	TRBJ1-2	CASSLEGGVGYTF	TGTGCCAGCAGCTTAGAGGGAGGGGTCGGCTACACCTTC